These 16 T cell receptor beta chains share one sample of origin, sequenced in a study of blood T cells in healthy people across ages. PCR was performed a second time for roughly 6 to 12 cycles using a sample-barcoded 5' primer and a J-beta primer mix. Each CDR3 protein gets one entry after TCRdb re-called the 5' RACE reads with MiXCR. The table shows 630,000 or so distinct CDR3 sequences, with roughly 30% occurring only once. Sequenced input: blood. The receptors come from a woman older than 75 in good health.

In its sample, this clonotype was seen many times. The V call is TRBV4-2, the J call TRBJ2-3; D call uncertain. The germline V gene encodes CDR1 LGHNA and CDR2 YNFKEQ. The CDR3 is 15 amino acids. The V and J ends lost 1 base and 3 bases respectively, with 11 bases between them. CDR3 nucleotides: TGTGCCAGCAGCCAAGGAACCTCGGTGACAGATACGCAGTATTTT. This codes for CASSQGTSVTDTQYF.

This clonotype occurred many times. This sequence joins TRBV7-2 and TRBJ2-3; tentatively, D is TRBD2 (6 bases). Germline CDR1 is SGHTA and CDR2 is FQGNSA. The CDR3 loop spans 14 amino acids. V lost 5 bases to trimming and J lost 2 bases, with 11 bases between them. The CDR3 loop is CASSRDSLTDTQYF. The CDR3 region has the DNA TGTGCCAGCAGCCGGGACTCCCTCACAGATACGCAGTATTTT. Full variable domain (outside the CDR3, taken from reference TRBV7-2 and TRBJ2-3): GAGVSQSPSNKVTEKGKDVELRCDPISGHTALYWYRQSLGQGLEFLIYFQGNSAPDKSGLPSDRFSAERTGGSVSTLTIQRTQQEDSAVYLCASSRDSLTDTQYFGPGTRLTVL.

As concerns this clonotype: This may come from a read error, since a much larger clone is one base off. The chain has TRBV25-1 and TRBJ2-5; 7 bases line up with TRBD1. Germline V CDR1 and CDR2: MGHDK, SYGVNS. This CDR3 contains 14 residues. This CDR3 is CASGEWTGQETQYF. CDR3 sequence (DNA): TGTGCCAGCGGTGAATGGACAGGACAAGAGACCCAGTACTTC.

Ten or more counts support this clonotype. V usage is TRBV6-5 and J usage is TRBJ2-3; D ambiguous. Germline values: CDR1 MNHEY, CDR2 SVGAGI. The V end lost 6 bases, the J end lost 6 bases, and 10 bases lay between the germline ends. The CDR3 has 12 residues. DNA for the CDR3: TGTGCCAGCAGCTCCGTGAGGGATACGCAGTATTTT. It specifies CASSSVRDTQYF.

On this clonotype: Just one base apart from a much larger clone, this may be a read error. The chain joins TRBV9 to TRBJ2-3, with D possibly matching TRBD2 (7 bases). The CDR3 is 16 amino acids. Looked up from germline, CDR1 is SGDLS and CDR2 is YYNGEE. Trimming shortened V by 0 bases and J by 4 bases, and 15 bases separated the two germline ends. CDR3 bases: TGTGCCAGCAGCGTAGTAAGGGGGGGAAGGGCAGATACGCAGTATTTT. Translating gives CASSVVRGGRADTQYF.

The sample holds one count of this clonotype. Likely a read error: the CDR3 ends without its conserved phenylalanine or tryptophan. The V gene is TRBV4-2, the J gene TRBJ2-7, with 13 bases matching TRBD2. Germline CDR1 LGHNA, CDR2 YNFKEQ. J was trimmed by 7 bases and V by 3 bases; bases with no gene match: 9. The CDR3 contains 16 residues. The CDR3 DNA is TGTGCCAGCAGCCAGGTTGGACTAGCGGGGGAGCATGAGCAGTACTAC. Amino acids: CASSQVGLAGEHEQYY.

V and J are TRBV6-2 or TRBV6-3 and TRBJ1-1; D unresolved. This CDR3 has 13 residues. Germline V lookup: CDR1 MNHEY, CDR2 SVGEGT. V was trimmed by 4 bases and J by 0 bases, leaving 6 bases between them. CDR3 sequence (DNA): TGTGCCAGCAGTTGGGCCGTGAACACTGAAGCTTTCTTT. The encoded protein is CASSWAVNTEAFF.

About this clonotype itself: At one end the junction does not follow the germline gene, possibly because of a read error. The V and J genes are TRBV5-1 and TRBJ1-4; TRBD1 is a possible D gene (5 bases). Germline values: CDR1 SGHRS, CDR2 YFSETQ. The CDR3 has 14 amino acids. CDR3 nucleotide sequence: TGCGCCAGCAGCTTGTCAGGGCCTAATGAAGAACTGTTTTTT. As protein: CASSLSGPNEELFF.

This clonotype was seen only a few times. Just one base apart from a much larger clone, this may be a read error. This chain uses TRBV20-1 with TRBJ2-5, with 11 positions matching TRBD1. Germline trimming cut 6 bases from V and 5 bases from J; bases unmatched to any gene: 17. CDR3 length: 17 amino acids. Germline V gene data show CDR1 as DFQATT and CDR2 as SNEGSKA (reference sequence). CDR3 sequence reads: CSANKDRGLTEWETQYF. The DNA for the CDR3 is TGCAGTGCCAACAAGGACAGGGGGCTAACGGAATGGGAGACCCAGTACTTC.

Turning to this clonotype: This may come from a read error, since a much larger clone is one base off. V and J are TRBV5-8 and TRBJ1-5; 7 nucleotides align to TRBD1. The V gene's germline CDR1 is SGHTS and CDR2 YDEGEE. J was trimmed by 2 bases and V by 3 bases; bases with no gene match: 2. CDR3 length: 14 amino acids. In DNA form, the CDR3 reads TGTGCCAGCAGCTGGGGACAGCGCAATCAGCCCCAGCATTTT. Translated: CASSWGQRNQPQHF.

This clonotype has ten or more counts. The chain employs TRBV18 and TRBJ2-5; D is unclear. The CDR3 is made up of 14 amino acids. In germline, CDR1 is KGHSH, CDR2 LQKENI. Trimming shortened V by 0 bases and J by 2 bases, and 7 bases separated the two germline ends. CDR3: CASSPPSLQETQYF. The CDR3 DNA reads as TGTGCCAGCTCACCACCTAGCCTTCAAGAGACCCAGTACTTC.

The rearrangement joins TRBV9 to TRBJ1-3; perhaps TRBD1 as D (6 bases). The CDR3 sequence is 17 residues long. Trimming took off 2 bases at V and 0 bases at J, with 15 bases between the two ends. CDR1 is SGDLS, CDR2 YYNGEE, per germline. The CDR3 bases are TGTGCCAGCAGCGTCGCGGACAGCGTATACTCTGGAAACACCATATATTTT. It yields the protein CASSVADSVYSGNTIYF.

About this clonotype: A clone one base away is much larger, so this may be a read error. The V call is TRBV20-1, the J call TRBJ2-5; unclear D gene. Trimming shortened V by 1 base and J by 11 bases, and 20 bases separated the two germline ends. This CDR3 is built from 14 residues. The germline CDR1 and CDR2 sequences are DFQATT and SNEGSKA (reference sequence). CDR3 DNA sequence: TGCAGTGCTAGAGGAGGCAACACATACAATGAGCAGTACTTC. This codes for CSARGGNTYNEQYF.

This chain connects TRBV10-3 to TRBJ2-7; tentative D call: TRBD1 (5 bases). The J call is in doubt because the DNA end fits TRBJ2-5 better. Germline-derived CDR1 and CDR2 are ENHRY and SYGVKD. CDR3 length equals 14 residues. The CDR3 bases are TGTGCCATCGGTGGACGTGGGGCGCGGGAGACCCAGTACTTC. This encodes CAIGGRGARETQYF.

In this sample, this clonotype turned up many times. The chain couples TRBV20-1 to TRBJ1-2, with D perhaps TRBD1 (5 bases). Germline V lookup: CDR1 DFQATT, CDR2 SNEGSKA (reference sequence). The CDR3 loop spans 13 amino acids. Deletions cut 5 bases from V and 4 bases from J, with 14 bases between. The CDR3 sequence: CSAPRGGAYGYTF. In nucleotides, the CDR3 is TGCAGTGCTCCCCGGGGAGGGGCCTATGGCTACACCTTC.

V gene TRBV7-2 combines with J gene TRBJ1-1, with TRBD1 matching over 7 bases. In germline, CDR1 is SGHTA, CDR2 FQGNSA. There are 15 residues in the CDR3. J gave up 2 bases and V 5 bases, and 8 bases lay outside the gene matches. CDR3 DNA sequence: TGTGCCAGCAGCCTGACAGGGATCAGTAACACTGAAGCTTTCTTT. This translates into CASSLTGISNTEAFF.